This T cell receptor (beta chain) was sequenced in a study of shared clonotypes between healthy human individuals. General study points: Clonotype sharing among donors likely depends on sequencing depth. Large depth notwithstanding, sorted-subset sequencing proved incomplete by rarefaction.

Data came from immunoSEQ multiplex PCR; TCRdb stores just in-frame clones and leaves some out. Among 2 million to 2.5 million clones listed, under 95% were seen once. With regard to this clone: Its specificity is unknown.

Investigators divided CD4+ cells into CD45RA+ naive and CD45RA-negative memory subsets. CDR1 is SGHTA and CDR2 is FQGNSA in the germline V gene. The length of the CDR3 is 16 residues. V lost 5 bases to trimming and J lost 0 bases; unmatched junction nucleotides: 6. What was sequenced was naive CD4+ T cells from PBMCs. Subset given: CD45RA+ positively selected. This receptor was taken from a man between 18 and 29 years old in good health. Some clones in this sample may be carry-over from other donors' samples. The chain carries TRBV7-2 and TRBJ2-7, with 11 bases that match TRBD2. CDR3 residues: CASSIGTSGPSYEQYF. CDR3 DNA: TGTGCCAGCAGCATCGGGACTAGCGGACCCTCCTACGAGCAGTACTTC.